These 18 T cell receptor beta chains originate from one sample sequenced in a study of T cell clonotyping in hematopoietic cell transplantation (dated by TCRdb to 2020 to 2023). Libraries were made using the immunoSEQ multiplex PCR assay. Held by TCRdb, this immuneACCESS table contains in-frame sequences only and omits some clones. Under half of the omission traces to an unresolved V gene where checked; the cause of the rest is unknown. This sample comprises roughly 28,000 clones, 93% of them detected only once. The ten largest clones add up to 2% to 2.5% of the sample. Explained via the paper, the time point label denotes: recipient sample about 28 days before transplant, after cytoreduction. Here the sequenced sample was peripheral blood mononuclear cells, taken before stem cell transplant. The source is a man aged 45-65 years with acute myeloid leukemia. Some clones in this sample may be carry-over from other donors' samples.

This clone was found once. The DNA of the CDR3 is TGCGCCAGCAGCCAACACGGGAACTCCTACGAGCAGTACTTC. Its protein is CASSQHGNSYEQYF. The chain is built from TRBV4-3 and TRBJ2-7; a weak D match, TRBD2 (5 bases). This CDR3 has 14 residues. Germline V gives CDR1 LGHNA, CDR2 YSLEER. V was trimmed by 2 bases and J by 0 bases, leaving 8 bases between them.

This chain uses TRBV5-1 with TRBJ2-3; 8 nucleotides align to TRBD1. The germline CDR1 and CDR2 sequences are SGHRS and YFSETQ. V lost 0 bases to trimming and J lost 3 bases; unmatched junction nucleotides: 6. This CDR3 has 16 amino acids. CDR3 DNA sequence: TGCGCCAGCAGCTTGGAGGACAGGGTTGGGACAGATACGCAGTATTTT. It specifies CASSLEDRVGTDTQYF.

There are a few counts of this clone. The chain couples TRBV5-1 to TRBJ2-2, with 8 nucleotides matching TRBD2. Germline-derived CDR1 and CDR2 are SGHRS and YFSETQ. CDR3 length: 15 residues. Trimming cost V 1 base and J 5 bases; bases outside gene matches: 4. The CDR3 loop is CASSLMTSDTGELFF. CDR3 DNA sequence: TGCGCCAGCAGCTTGATGACTAGCGATACCGGGGAGCTGTTTTTT.

The gene calls are TRBV5-1 and TRBJ2-7, with 7 nucleotides matching TRBD1. Losses at the gene ends were 4 bases for V and 3 bases for J; bases not matched to a gene: 10. CDR1 is SGHRS, CDR2 YFSETQ, per germline. The CDR3 extends over 15 amino acids. CDR3 in amino acids: CASSMGQPPLYEQYF. For the CDR3, the DNA is TGCGCCAGCAGCATGGGACAGCCTCCCCTCTACGAGCAGTACTTC.

V gene TRBV6-5 combines with J gene TRBJ2-4; TRBD1 is a possible D gene (6 bases). The V end lost 6 bases, the J end lost 1 base, and 13 bases lay between the germline ends. Germline CDR1 MNHEY, CDR2 SVGAGI. The CDR3 contains 15 residues. The CDR3 nucleotides are TGTGCCAGCAGCATCACAGGGTGGGCCAAAAACATTCAGTACTTC. Protein product: CASSITGWAKNIQYF.

The CDR3 spells CASSLEAWGAVEEKLFF. For the CDR3, the DNA is TGTGCCAGCAGCTTAGAGGCTTGGGGGGCAGTTGAGGAAAAACTGTTTTTT. V usage is TRBV7-6 and J usage is TRBJ1-4; maybe TRBD1 (6 bases). V was trimmed by 1 base and J by 8 bases, leaving 20 bases between them. CDR1 and CDR2 from the germline V gene are SGHVS and FNYEAQ. This CDR3 comprises 17 residues.

V usage is TRBV10-3 and J usage is TRBJ1-4; D not certain. Germline CDR1 is ENHRY and CDR2 is SYGVKD. Trimming left V 3 bases short and J 8 bases short, with 16 bases between. CDR3 size: 15 residues. The CDR3 is CAISETGLHGEKLFF. CDR3 in DNA: TGTGCCATCAGTGAAACCGGCTTGCATGGCGAAAAACTGTTTTTT.

The chain links TRBV9 to TRBJ1-5, with D uncertain. CDR3 length: 15 amino acids. The V end lost 0 bases, the J end lost 4 bases, and 11 bases lay between the germline ends. The germline V gene has CDR1 SGDLS and CDR2 YYNGEE. In nucleotides, the CDR3 is TGTGCCAGCAGCGTAGGAGGGCTTACGAATCAGCCCCAGCATTTT. Protein: CASSVGGLTNQPQHF. The whole variable domain, filled in from reference TRBV9 and TRBJ1-5, reads DSGVTQTPKHLITATGQRVTLRCSPRSGDLSVYWYQQSLDQGLQFLIQYYNGEERAKGNILERFSAQQFPDLHSELNLSSLELGDSALYFCASSVGGLTNQPQHFGDGTRLSIL.

V usage is TRBV6-1 and J usage is TRBJ1-1, with D uncertain. CDR3 length equals 15 residues. CDR1 and CDR2 from the germline V gene are MNHNS and SASEGT. Trimming took off 7 bases at V and 1 base at J, with 16 bases between the two ends. CDR3 DNA: TGTGCCAGCAATCCACCCTCAGCAGGGAACACTGAAGCTTTCTTT. This encodes CASNPPSAGNTEAFF.

V usage is TRBV4-3 and J usage is TRBJ1-4, with 10 bases aligning to TRBD1. V was clipped by 3 bases and J by 3 bases; unmatched bases: 1. The CDR3 is made up of 15 amino acids. Germline-derived CDR1 and CDR2 are LGHNA and YSLEER. DNA for the CDR3: TGCGCCAGCAGCCAGGGACAGGGGCCTAATGAAAAACTGTTTTTT. Translation: CASSQGQGPNEKLFF.

The chain joins TRBV6-5 to TRBJ1-2; D might be TRBD1 (5 bases). The ends were cut back, 6 bases at V and 8 bases at J, with 19 bases in the middle. The CDR3 runs to 14 residues. Germline CDR1 and CDR2: MNHEY and SVGAGI. CDR3 DNA sequence: TGTGCCAGCAGCAAATGGGGGGGACCAGACGGCTACACCTTC. This encodes CASSKWGGPDGYTF.

V usage is TRBV2 and J usage is TRBJ1-3; D not resolved. Germline lookup yields CDR1 SNHLY and CDR2 FYNNEI. V was shortened by 8 bases and J by 7 bases, with 15 bases between the two germline ends. The CDR3 covers 13 residues. For the CDR3, the DNA is TGTGCCAGCGCCTTGATGGGAAGGAACACCATATATTTT. Its protein is CASALMGRNTIYF.

The V gene is TRBV5-6, the J gene TRBJ2-7; no reliable D call. The length of the CDR3 is 15 residues. V dropped 3 bases and J dropped 4 bases, with 17 bases sitting between them. The V gene's germline CDR1 is SGHDT and CDR2 YYEEEE. The CDR3 DNA reads as TGTGCCAGCAGCTCAGACACCCCTACTACTTACGAGCAGTACTTC. Translation: CASSSDTPTTYEQYF. Full variable domain (remainder filled in from reference TRBV5-6 and TRBJ2-7): DAGVTQSPTHLIKTRGQQVTLRCSPKSGHDTVSWYQQALGQGPQFIFQYYEEEERQRGNFPDRFSGHQFPNYSSELNVNALLLGDSALYLCASSSDTPTTYEQYFGPGTRLTVT.

This clone was observed a handful of times. This sequence joins TRBV7-2 and TRBJ1-2, with a possible D match to TRBD1 (6 bases). Trimming took off 5 bases at V and 4 bases at J, with 11 bases between the two ends. This CDR3 region has 13 residues. In germline, CDR1 is SGHTA, CDR2 FQGNSA. The CDR3 sequence is CASSRRTVYGYTF. The CDR3 coding sequence is TGTGCCAGCAGCCGCAGGACAGTCTATGGCTACACCTTC.

The chain recombines TRBV15 with TRBJ2-7, with 9 bases lining up with TRBD1. The junction had 6 bases not matched to a gene; V was cut back by 1 base and J by 5 bases. CDR3 size: 15 residues. Germline CDR1 is LNHNV and CDR2 is YYDKDF (reference sequence). The CDR3 protein is CATSRGTGVSHEQYF. The CDR3 nucleotides are TGTGCCACCAGCAGAGGGACAGGGGTATCTCACGAGCAGTACTTC.

The rearrangement joins TRBV28 to TRBJ2-1, with 8 positions matching TRBD1. The CDR3 is 15 residues long. The germline V gene encodes CDR1 MDHEN and CDR2 SYDVKM. V shed 5 bases, J shed 8 bases, and the junction held 11 bases outside the gene matches. This CDR3 reads CASSAPDRGGDEQFF. The CDR3 nucleotides read TGTGCCAGCAGTGCACCCGACAGGGGAGGCGATGAGCAGTTCTTC.

V gene TRBV4-2 combines with J gene TRBJ1-1; D not resolved. Germline CDR1 is LGHNA and CDR2 is YNFKEQ. V was shortened by 1 base and J by 0 bases, with 6 bases between the two germline ends. The CDR3 loop spans 14 amino acids. The CDR3 coding sequence is TGTGCCAGCAGCCAAGCATGGCTGAACACTGAAGCTTTCTTT. Protein: CASSQAWLNTEAFF.

The chain joins TRBV6-1 to TRBJ1-1; D is uncertain. This CDR3 has 12 amino acids. V shed 7 bases and J shed 8 bases, with 14 bases lying between them. Looked up from germline, CDR1 is MNHNS and CDR2 is SASEGT. The CDR3 region has the DNA TGTGCCAGCACGACCGCGAGGGAAGAAGCTTTCTTT. Translated: CASTTAREEAFF.